At least ten counts were recorded for the clone carrying this T cell receptor beta chain. Its antigen is not identified. The sample comes from a study of T cells in Graves' hyperthyroidism and ophthalmopathy. Study-level information: Blood from the periphery was taken at initial diagnosis, before any treatment. Study-level points and caveats: Within blood appeared most thyroid clonotypes that had expanded above 0.001. The model forecast ophthalmopathy, anticipating it by a median approximately 6.1 months before onset.

RNA transcripts were the template for amplifying TCR beta CDR3 regions. RT-PCR in the first round (using the HTBI primer set) targeted the TCR CDR3. TCRdb reanalysed the multiplex PCR reads using MiXCR and keeps one entry per CDR3 protein. The data show approximately 690,000 distinct CDR3 sequences, less than 25% seen once. The V segment lost 3 bases and the J segment 3 bases; nucleotides outside the gene matches: 8. Germline V gene sequence: CDR1 SGDLS, CDR2 YYNGEE. The CDR3 totals 15 residues. The sample comprised blood. The chain employs TRBV9 and TRBJ2-7; 8 nucleotides match TRBD1. This clonotype was obtained from a man younger than 40 with Graves' ophthalmopathy. CDR3 sequence reads: CASSGPTGAHYEQYF. The CDR3 bases are TGTGCCAGCAGCGGACCGACAGGGGCCCACTACGAGCAGTACTTC.